A single sample is the source of the 13 T cell receptor beta chains below, sequenced in a study of T-cell reconstitution after alpha-beta-depleted transplantation in children. Unique molecular identifiers tagged the TCRbeta library. One entry per CDR3 protein, called by TCRdb with MiXCR from the PCR reads. This sample has a few hundred thousand distinct CDR3 sequences, with approximately 20% found just once. Sequencing used PBMCs from the stem cell graft donor, obtained from the stem cell graft. The receptors here all came from a human donor who donated a stem cell graft to a child with acute lymphoblastic leukemia.

V gene TRBV5-4 combines with J gene TRBJ2-7; 8 bases align to TRBD1. The CDR3 extends over 15 amino acids. Germline lookup yields CDR1 SGHNT and CDR2 YYREEE (reference sequence). V gave up 3 bases and J gave up 3 bases; unmatched junction bases: 8. The CDR3 nucleotides are TGTGCCAGCAGCTCCCCCGGACAGGGATACTACGAGCAGTACTTC. Its translation is CASSSPGQGYYEQYF.

The V gene is TRBV5-1, the J gene TRBJ2-3, with a possible D match to TRBD1 (5 bases). Trimming took 1 base from V and 3 from J, leaving 12 bases between them. The CDR3 is made up of 15 amino acids. Germline CDR1 reads SGHRS; CDR2 reads YFSETQ. The CDR3 loop reads CASSLRGGRTDTQYF. The CDR3 coding sequence is TGCGCCAGCAGCTTGAGGGGCGGCAGAACAGATACGCAGTATTTT.

This clonotype has a handful of counts. The J gene is TRBJ1-2, the V gene TRBV20-1, with TRBD1 matching over 12 bases. Germline V gives CDR1 DFQATT, CDR2 SNEGSKA (reference sequence). The CDR3 length is 17 residues. The J segment lost 4 bases and the V segment lost 6 bases, leaving 15 bases of the junction unmatched. The CDR3 coding sequence is TGCAGTGCCACCGGGACAGGGGGCCTCGGGGCCATCTATGGCTACACCTTC. Encoded protein: CSATGTGGLGAIYGYTF.

This clonotype has a handful of counts. As DNA, the CDR3 is TGCGCCAGCAGCTTGGTGGCAGGGGCCAATCAGCCCCAGCATTTT. This sequence encodes CASSLVAGANQPQHF. The chain combines TRBV5-1 with TRBJ1-5; possible D gene TRBD1, 6 bases. The CDR3 is 15 amino acids. Trimming cost V 0 bases and J 3 bases, with 10 bases left between them. CDR1 and CDR2 from the germline V gene are SGHRS and YFSETQ.

This clonotype was detected a few times. The chain couples TRBV24-1 to TRBJ2-1; 7 bases align to TRBD2. V lost 0 bases to trimming and J lost 0 bases; unmatched junction nucleotides: 4. Germline-derived CDR1 and CDR2 are KGHDR and SFDVKD. The CDR3 totals 17 residues. In nucleotides, the CDR3 is TGTGCCACCAGTGATTTGGGGCTAGCGGACTCCTACAATGAGCAGTTCTTC. It encodes CATSDLGLADSYNEQFF.

A few counts support this clonotype. This rearrangement joins TRBV18 to TRBJ2-3, with no clear D. V shed 5 bases and J shed 5 bases, with 11 bases lying between them. This CDR3 comprises 13 residues. Germline lookup yields CDR1 KGHSH and CDR2 LQKENI. The CDR3 reads CASSNQVIDTQYF. CDR3 nucleotides: TGTGCCAGCTCAAACCAGGTCATAGATACGCAGTATTTT.

This clonotype was observed a handful of times. The chain recombines TRBV7-6 with TRBJ2-5; D ambiguous. Trimming cost V 2 bases and J 4 bases, with 23 bases left between them. Germline-derived CDR1 and CDR2 are SGHVS and FNYEAQ. CDR3 length: 18 amino acids. The CDR3 nucleotides read TGTGCCAGCAGCTTACGAGGTGGCACCACCTATGGGCGAGAGACCCAGTACTTC. Amino acid sequence: CASSLRGGTTYGRETQYF.

This clonotype appeared a few times. The chain employs TRBV5-1 and TRBJ2-7; 8 bases are a match to TRBD2. Germline V gives CDR1 SGHRS, CDR2 YFSETQ. CDR3 length: 14 residues. Trimming at V came to 4 bases and at J to 5 bases, leaving 8 bases not matched to a gene. The CDR3 region is CASSTGLGLDEQYF. The CDR3 region has the DNA TGCGCCAGCAGCACGGGACTAGGTTTGGACGAGCAGTACTTC.

CDR3 bases: TGCGCCAGCAGTGAGGTTGGCGGGACGCAGTTCTTC. This translates into CASSEVGGTQFF. This rearrangement joins TRBV10-2 to TRBJ2-1; D might be TRBD2 (6 bases). The CDR3 loop spans 12 amino acids. Germline values: CDR1 WSHSY, CDR2 SAAADI. Trimming took off 2 bases at V and 12 bases at J, with 11 bases between the two ends.

This sequence joins TRBV6-1 and TRBJ2-2, with D perhaps TRBD1 or TRBD2 (5 bases each). Looked up from germline, CDR1 is MNHNS and CDR2 is SASEGT. The CDR3 is made up of 15 amino acids. The V end was cut by 8 bases, the J end by 4 bases, with 17 bases between. CDR3 in DNA: TGTGCCAGCCAAAGACTGGGGACCTTCACCGGGGAGCTGTTTTTT. This gives the protein CASQRLGTFTGELFF.

V is TRBV19 and J is TRBJ1-5, with a tentative D call TRBD1 (5 bases). CDR1 is LNHDA, CDR2 SQIVND, per germline (reference sequence). Trimming shortened V by 0 bases and J by 5 bases, and 17 bases separated the two germline ends. There are 17 residues in the CDR3. In nucleotides, the CDR3 is TGTGCCAGTAGTATAGAATCCCCAGGGCCGGGACATCAGCCCCAGCATTTT. It is translated as CASSIESPGPGHQPQHF. Complete variable domain (other parts from reference TRBV19 and TRBJ1-5): DGGITQSPKYLFRKEGQNVTLSCEQNLNHDAMYWYRQDPGQGLRLIYYSQIVNDFQKGDIAEGYSVSREKKESFPLTVTSAQKNPTAFYLCASSIESPGPGHQPQHFGDGTRLSIL.

This clonotype was detected a few times. V gene TRBV7-8 combines with J gene TRBJ2-1; the match to TRBD2 covers 9 bases. This CDR3 contains 15 residues. The ends lost 4 bases at V and 10 bases at J; junction bases unmatched: 11. Germline CDR1 and CDR2: SGHVS and FQNEAQ. CDR3 DNA: TGTGCCAGCAGCTCCCCCGCGGGAGGGCCAGGAGAGCAGTTCTTC. Protein product: CASSSPAGGPGEQFF.

In its sample, this clonotype was seen a few times. The gene calls are TRBV4-1 and TRBJ2-5; D is perhaps TRBD1 (5 bases). V lost 0 bases and J lost 5, with 16 bases in between. CDR3 size: 16 residues. Germline lookup yields CDR1 MGHRA and CDR2 YSYEKL. CDR3 region: CASSQEGLMQGETQYF. The CDR3 DNA reads as TGCGCCAGCAGCCAAGAGGGGCTGATGCAAGGGGAGACCCAGTACTTC.